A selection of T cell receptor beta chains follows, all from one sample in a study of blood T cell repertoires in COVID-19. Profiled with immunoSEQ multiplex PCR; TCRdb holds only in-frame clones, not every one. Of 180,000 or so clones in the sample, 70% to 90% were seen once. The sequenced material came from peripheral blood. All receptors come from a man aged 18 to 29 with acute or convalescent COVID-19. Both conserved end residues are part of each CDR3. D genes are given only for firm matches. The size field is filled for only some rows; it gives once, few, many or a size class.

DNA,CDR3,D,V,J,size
TGCAGCGTTGACCTGACAGGGAGAGGCTACACCTTC,CSVDLTGRGYTF,TRBD1,TRBV29-1,TRBJ1-2,-
TGTGCCAGCAGTTTTGTCAACAGGGGGCCCCGTCCTGGGGCCAACGTCCTGACTTTC,CASSFVNRGPRPGANVLTF,TRBD1,TRBV28,TRBJ2-6,-
TGCGCCAGCAGTGAGTCATCGGAGCAGTACTTC,CASSESSEQYF,-,TRBV10-2,TRBJ2-7,-
TGCGCCAGCAGCCAGCCCGGACAGGGAGAGCCAAATCAGCCCCAGCATTTT,CASSQPGQGEPNQPQHF,TRBD1,TRBV4-1,TRBJ1-5,-
TGCGCCAGCAGCCCACGGGTAGCGGGGGCTACCTACAATGAGCAGTTCTTC,CASSPRVAGATYNEQFF,TRBD2,TRBV5-1,TRBJ2-1,-
TGTGCCAGCAGCTTACAAACAGGGGGCACCGGGGAGCTGTTTTTT,CASSLQTGGTGELFF,TRBD1,TRBV13,TRBJ2-2,-
TGTGCCAGTAGTATAGATCCCTTTCCAGGGATTGGGGCGCAAGAGACCCAGTACTTC,CASSIDPFPGIGAQETQYF,-,TRBV19,TRBJ2-5,once
TGTGCCAGCAGTCAGGACACTGAAGCTTTCTTT,CASSQDTEAFF,-,TRBV2,TRBJ1-1,-
TGTGCCAGTAGTACCTCCGGAGAGGGGGCGATGGGGTATTCAGCAGATACGCAGTATTTT,CASSTSGEGAMGYSADTQYF,TRBD1,TRBV19,TRBJ2-3,-
TGTGCCTGGAGTCCCGGGACTCCTGGAAACACCATATATTTT,CAWSPGTPGNTIYF,-,TRBV30,TRBJ1-3,-
TGTGCCTGGGGGTACCGGACAGGCCGAAACACCATATATTTT,CAWGYRTGRNTIYF,TRBD1,TRBV30,TRBJ1-3,-
TGCGCCAGCAGGAAAGAGGAATTCCGGACAGGGCGGAATTCACCCCTCCACTTT,CASRKEEFRTGRNSPLHF,TRBD1,TRBV10-2,TRBJ1-6,-
TGCAGCGTTGCTCAGGGGAGCGGATTCACAGATACGCAGTATTTT,CSVAQGSGFTDTQYF,-,TRBV29-1,TRBJ2-3,-